This entry lists 16 T cell receptor beta chains sequenced from one sample in a study of T cells after yellow fever vaccination. In TCRdb, the 5' RACE reads were re-called with MiXCR into one record per CDR3 protein. Of hundreds of thousands of distinct CDR3 sequences listed, 15% to 20% are singletons. Sequenced material: PBMCs, taken 15 days after the yellow fever booster vaccination. The receptors here all came from a man aged 25 to 45 who received the YFV17D yellow fever vaccine.

The genes are TRBV19 and TRBJ2-5; 10 bases fit TRBD2. Germline assignment: CDR1 LNHDA and CDR2 SQIVND (reference sequence). The V gene end was trimmed by 6 bases and the J gene end by 1 base; junction bases not matched to a gene: 5. This CDR3 is built from 15 residues. The CDR3 sequence: CASSVAGGPQETQYF. DNA for the CDR3: TGTGCCAGTAGCGTAGCGGGAGGTCCCCAAGAGACCCAGTACTTC.

A few counts support this clonotype. This chain links TRBV6-1 with TRBJ2-3; no clear D. Germline CDR1 and CDR2: MNHNS and SASEGT. The CDR3 spans 13 residues. V dropped 6 bases and J dropped 1 base, with 8 bases sitting between them. CDR3 residues: CASSSPRTDTQYF. CDR3 coding DNA: TGTGCCAGCAGCTCTCCTCGCACAGATACGCAGTATTTT.

V is TRBV2 and J is TRBJ2-3; perhaps TRBD2 as D (7 bases). Trimming removed 7 bases from V and 5 bases from J, with 16 bases in between. Germline V lookup: CDR1 SNHLY, CDR2 FYNNEI. This CDR3 contains 14 residues. Here the CDR3 reads CASISLGGRDTQYF. DNA of the CDR3: TGTGCCAGCATTTCGTTGGGGGGGCGAGATACGCAGTATTTT. The full variable domain, its missing parts supplied by reference TRBV2 and TRBJ2-3, is EPEVTQTPSHQVTQMGQEVILRCVPISNHLYFYWYRQILGQKVEFLVSFYNNEISEKSEIFDDQFSVERPDGSNFTLKIRSTKLEDSAMYFCASISLGGRDTQYFGPGTRLTVL.

The V call is TRBV7-2, the J call TRBJ2-3; D remains ambiguous. CDR3 length: 13 amino acids. The V end was cut by 10 bases, the J end by 4 bases, with 15 bases between. Per the germline V gene, CDR1 is SGHTA and CDR2 is FQGNSA. The CDR3 coding sequence is TGTGCCACTCGACCTCCGGCAGCAGATACGCAGTATTTT. This codes for CATRPPAADTQYF.

This clonotype was seen a handful of times. The rearrangement links TRBV18 to TRBJ2-5, with a possible D match to TRBD1 (6 bases). Germline CDR1 reads KGHSH; CDR2 reads LQKENI. Trimming took 0 bases from V and 4 from J, leaving 12 bases between them. The CDR3 consists of 15 residues. The CDR3 nucleotides are TGTGCCAGCTCACCACCGTTGACAGGTGGAGAGACCCAGTACTTC. Protein: CASSPPLTGGETQYF.

The genes are TRBV2 and TRBJ2-4, with D possibly TRBD1 on 5 matching bases. The CDR3 is made up of 10 amino acids. Trimming took 8 bases from V and 9 from J, leaving 8 bases between them. Germline-derived CDR1 and CDR2 are SNHLY and FYNNEI. CDR3: CASQQGIQYF. CDR3 nucleotide sequence: TGTGCCAGCCAGCAGGGCATTCAGTACTTC.

The genes are TRBV5-1 and TRBJ2-2, with 7 bases lining up with TRBD1. The V and J ends lost 4 bases and 2 bases, in that order; junction bases with no gene match: 14. There are 18 residues in the CDR3. Germline V CDR1 and CDR2: SGHRS, YFSETQ. The CDR3 loop is CASSRDRVGSPNTGELFF. The CDR3 bases are TGCGCCAGCAGCCGCGACAGGGTCGGAAGTCCAAACACCGGGGAGCTGTTTTTT.

This sequence joins TRBV9 and TRBJ2-5, with D possibly TRBD2 on 6 matching bases. CDR3 length: 15 amino acids. Germline CDR1 and CDR2: SGDLS and YYNGEE. V was pared by 8 bases and J by 5 bases, with 22 bases between. CDR3 sequence: CARSPRGIFTETQYF. CDR3 sequence (DNA): TGTGCCAGAAGCCCGCGGGGTATTTTTACTGAGACCCAGTACTTC. The full variable domain, rest sourced from reference TRBV9 and TRBJ2-5, is DSGVTQTPKHLITATGQRVTLRCSPRSGDLSVYWYQQSLDQGLQFLIQYYNGEERAKGNILERFSAQQFPDLHSELNLSSLELGDSALYFCARSPRGIFTETQYFGPGTRLLVL.

V gene TRBV4-1 combines with J gene TRBJ2-1; 11 bases line up with TRBD2. CDR3 length: 17 residues. Looked up from germline, CDR1 is MGHRA and CDR2 is YSYEKL. J gave up 2 bases and V 3 bases, and 6 bases lay outside the gene matches. For the CDR3, the DNA is TGCGCCAGCAGCCATCCTTCTAGCGGGAGGACCTACAATGAGCAGTTCTTC. Translation: CASSHPSSGRTYNEQFF.

The V call is TRBV12-3 or TRBV12-4, the J call TRBJ2-2, with a tentative D call TRBD2 (5 bases). V was clipped by 5 bases and J by 8 bases, with 15 bases between them. The CDR3 totals 14 residues. Here the CDR3 reads CASSLRPTGGELFF. The CDR3, as DNA: TGTGCCAGCAGTCTCAGGCCGACGGGGGGGGAGCTGTTTTTT.

This clonotype turned up a few times. The gene calls are TRBV5-1 and TRBJ1-1; possibly TRBD1 for D (6 bases). CDR1 and CDR2 from the germline V gene are SGHRS and YFSETQ. CDR3 size: 18 residues. With 5 bases removed from V and 1 base from J, the gap between germline ends came to 24 bases. CDR3 sequence reads: CASSGFLGTGGWNTEAFF. CDR3 bases: TGCGCCAGCAGTGGATTCCTGGGAACCGGGGGCTGGAACACTGAAGCTTTCTTT.

This chain links TRBV11-2 with TRBJ1-1, with D perhaps matching TRBD1 (5 bases). Germline CDR1 SGHAT, CDR2 FQNNGV. Trimming took off 0 bases at V and 4 bases at J, with 9 bases between the two ends. The CDR3 is 14 residues long. The CDR3 nucleotides read TGTGCCAGCAGCTTAGAGGCAGGGAGCACTGAAGCTTTCTTT. Its translation is CASSLEAGSTEAFF.

The chain has TRBV7-9 and TRBJ1-5; 7 bases are a match to TRBD1. This CDR3 has 14 amino acids. Per germline, CDR1 SEHNR and CDR2 FQNEAQ (reference sequence). J lost 0 bases, V lost 7 bases, and 3 bases had no gene match. CDR3 protein: CASTDRVSNQPQHF. The CDR3 DNA sequence: TGTGCCAGCACCGACAGGGTTAGCAATCAGCCCCAGCATTTT.

With respect to this clonotype: Its ends do not fully match the called genes, so a read error is possible. The gene calls are TRBV20-1 and TRBJ2-7; TRBD2 matches at 9 bases. CDR3 size: 14 residues. The germline V gene has CDR1 DFQATT and CDR2 SNEGSKA (reference sequence). CDR3 sequence (DNA): TGCTGTGCTCCAATTAGCGGGGGAAGATACGAGCAGTACTTC. Its protein product is CCAPISGGRYEQYF.

This clonotype was picked up many times. The V and J genes are TRBV11-2 and TRBJ2-1; 7 bases are shared with TRBD2. The CDR3 spans 15 residues. V shed 6 bases and J 7 bases; nucleotides not matched to a gene: 12. Germline CDR1 reads SGHAT; CDR2 reads FQNNGV. CDR3 sequence (DNA): TGTGCCAGCAGTACTCTGGCGGGAGTTAATAATGAGCAGTTCTTC. It specifies CASSTLAGVNNEQFF.

In its sample, this clonotype was seen a few times. The chain couples TRBV3-1 to TRBJ1-6, with no clear D. The V end lost 4 bases, the J end lost 10 bases, and 17 bases lay between the germline ends. Looked up from germline, CDR1 is LGHDT and CDR2 is YNNKEL (reference sequence). The CDR3 has 15 residues. The CDR3: CASSLGFSEGSPLHF. The CDR3 DNA is TGTGCCAGCAGCCTAGGGTTCTCCGAAGGATCACCCCTCCACTTT.